This T cell receptor beta chain was sequenced in a study of cytomegalovirus exposure and HLA in healthy donors (dated by TCRdb to 2016 to 2017). Describing the broader study: An earlier analysis of roughly 610 of the donors reported under 300 Gb of sequence data and 117 million unique TCR beta sequences obtained from some 200 million T cells. An early release covering roughly 580 HLA-typed donors comprised about 290 gigabases of sequencing data and 85 million to 100 million unique TCR sequences. Of the 398 genotyped donors, 70% to 90% were placed in the genetic ancestry cluster associated with self-reported Caucasian donors. The aim of the study was to test whether cataloging public T cell receptors could identify signatures of past pathogen exposure. The T cell repertoires of several hundred subjects were profiled by immunosequencing and related to cytomegalovirus serostatus. In addition to the first cohort of roughly 670 subjects, a separate validation cohort of approximately 130 different subjects was used. To predict cytomegalovirus infection status, the study brought together high-throughput TCR immunosequencing, statistical association of individual TCRs with disease status, and machine learning. A later analysis re-analyzed previously published TCR beta repertoires from roughly 630 donors and added high-resolution HLA genotyping to study TCR occurrence patterns. The later analysis used no new phenotypic data to find candidate immune exposures, relying instead on TCR beta sequences and their occurrence across donors. In an earlier analysis of 587 of the donors, high-throughput TCR beta sequencing was used to judge whether each TCR beta V gene segment behaved as functional or pseudogenic. Donor age, sex, ethnicity and CMV serostatus were collected together with the repertoire data. A later genetic analysis used genome-wide SNP genotypes for about 60% of the roughly 670 donors, treating that subset as a discovery cohort. Every discovery cohort repertoire had been produced on one sequencing platform. HLA typing included class I and class II loci at four-digit resolution. Typing coverage differed by locus: A, B, C, DRB1 and DQB1 were typed in roughly 629-640 donors, DQA1 in 500 to 550, DPA1 in some 600, and DPB1 in 472. Because of strong linkage in the cohort, roughly five DR-DQ haplotypes were treated as single units for association and clustering. Among about 360 genotyped donors of the cohort, an average of around 240,000 unique TCR beta nucleotide sequences were sequenced per donor, roughly 20% of them non-productive. Study-wide findings and limitations: Strong co-occurrence of HLA alleles, especially DR and DQ, made assigning TCR associations to individual alleles difficult. The study gave a list of some 150 TCR beta chains associated with cytomegalovirus. Some IMGT-functional V segments, including TRBV6-2 and TRBV6-3, could not be told apart with the 87-base-pair reads, so those segments were excluded. According to a later analysis, most CMV-associated TCR beta chains appeared to be HLA-restricted, and the HLA associations seemed to be driven largely by CMV exposure. In a later analysis, TCR association rates were found to vary across HLA loci, with the most associated TCRs seen for DRB1 alleles and the fewest for HLA-C alleles. In this cohort, only TCR beta chains were sequenced, and detectable features were limited by the absence of alpha or paired-chain data. In a later analysis, HLA-associated TCR beta chains showed more clonal expansion and lower generation probabilities than non-associated chains that were equally common. The earlier analysis of some 540 of the donors excluded roughly 17 rarely observed V segments, including chromosome 9 orphons, because counts were too low. The authors suggested that the approach could potentially be generalized to other disease states and immunological phenotypes. At a false discovery rate of 0.05, a later analysis linked some 18,000 TCR beta sequences to specific HLA alleles. Three of the identified cytomegalovirus-associated TCR beta chains were confirmed in vitro to be specific for cytomegalovirus antigens. A group of highly shared sequence variants was considered likely to be a technical artifact of the sequencing pipeline. CMV serostatus was the only immune exposure information available for the cohort. According to a later genetic analysis, donors in an Asian-associated ancestry cluster had fewer N-insertions in productive TCRs than the approximately 670-donor mean. Because HLA typing was unavailable for some donors at each locus, only the typed subset was used in association tests. Several of the top co-occurrence clusters appeared to be linked to parvovirus B19, influenza, CMV and Epstein-Barr virus, according to a later analysis. Presence/absence analyses assumed roughly uniform sequencing depth across donors, an assumption that may not hold. In an earlier analysis of more than 500 of the donors, most TCR beta V segments appeared in productive rearrangements about 90% or about 30% of the time, broadly matching IMGT annotations. Cytomegalovirus status was reported to be diagnosed by the classifier with high specificity and sensitivity in both the original and validation cohorts. Correlated functional status among segregating V segments might reflect linkage disequilibrium, but an unknown experimental factor could not be ruled out. A further reported finding was that TCR beta sequences accurately predicted the HLA-A and HLA-B alleles for most subjects in the first cohort. While some public TCRs were present in many individuals, most TCR sequences turned up only very rarely across donors. In a later genetic analysis, a missense DCLRE1C variant was associated with V-gene and J-gene trimming of TCR beta chains, and the association was replicated in an independent cohort.

The library was obtained by the immunoSEQ multiplex PCR assay. For the multiplex PCR, a mixture combining 60 forward primers for TCR Vbeta segments and 13 reverse primers for TCR Jbeta segments was used. The CDR3 region of rearranged TCR beta genes was amplified from genomic DNA with a multiplex PCR assay. The amplified TCR beta libraries were sequenced on the Illumina HiSeq System as 87-base-pair reads. Per the source publication's procedure: In a later analysis, tens of millions of unique TCR beta chains were counted across the 650 to 750 repertoires, and roughly 10 million of these chains were shared by at least two donors. To remove PCR and sequencing errors, raw reads were error-corrected and collapsed into unique sequences using a nearest-neighbor algorithm that merged closely related sequences. To assign V, D and J gene segments, CDR3 sequences were aligned to IMGT reference sequences. For a sequence to be retained, at least a six-nucleotide match to both a V gene segment and a J gene segment was required. Rearrangements were called productive when the CDR3 lacked stop codons and stayed in frame with V and J; all others were non-productive. CDR3 was defined by IMGT convention, running from the second conserved V-encoded cysteine to the conserved J-encoded phenylalanine. The earlier analysis of a few hundred of the donors excluded sequences that lacked an unambiguous match to a single V gene segment. In an earlier analysis of some 590 of the donors, a V segment was called functional when productive rearrangements were above 56.7%, and segregating when the standard deviation between donors exceeded 5%. A statistical classification framework was built for diagnosing cytomegalovirus status from the catalog of TCR beta chain sequences. In a later analysis, V and J genes were assigned by comparing TCR nucleotide sequences against IMGT/GENE-DB human TR gene sequences. Using the TCRdist pipeline, a later analysis assigned CDR3 sequences along with most-parsimonious VDJ recombination scenarios. In a later analysis, each TCR beta chain was defined by its CDR3 amino acid sequence together with its V-gene family, and reads without a unique V-gene family were excluded. As a way to deal with suspected cross-contamination and a sequencing artifact, a later analysis dropped over 550 nucleotide sequences that were highly shared and had low generation probability. For each public chain, a later analysis derived a clonal expansion index from normalized ranks of inferred template counts within each repertoire. In a later analysis, generation probabilities were computed using a VDJ recombination model fitted to out-of-frame rearrangements, and the results were checked against IGoR. A later analysis scored TCR-TCR, TCR-HLA and TCR-CMV co-occurrence with hypergeometric tests, applying a repertoire-size bias correction to TCR pairs. In a later analysis, false discovery rates were estimated by permuting HLA or CMV assignments 20 times. In a later analysis, co-occurring TCRs were grouped using DBSCAN, with TCRdist sequence similarity added in when clustering inside HLA-allele-positive subsets. Co-occurrence clustering excluded repertoires with fewer than 30,000 or more than 120,000 public chains, plus five with anomalous nucleotide sharing. Not all clones reach the TCRdb copy of this immuneACCESS table, which keeps in-frame sequences only. Checked studies attribute under half of the gap to unresolved V genes and leave the rest unexplained. V, J and clone size were drawn from that table, and D and trimming were deduced from the DNA. For this sample there are 100,000 to 150,000 clones; 70% to 85% appear just once. The ten most abundant clones make up 4.5% to 5% of the sample.

The cohort consisted of 600 or so healthy bone marrow donors. At the time of sampling, every cohort member was nominally healthy, though immune exposures that went unrecorded were likely present. The donor tested CMV seropositive and was one of the 289 seropositive cohort members. A peripheral blood sample was collected from each donor, and TCR beta sequencing was performed on peripheral blood mononuclear cells. The Qiagen DNeasy Blood Extraction Kit was used to extract genomic DNA from the blood cell samples. The CDR3 covers 14 residues, taking in both the cysteine and the phenylalanine. Solely the CDR3 DNA is kept, with 42 bases framed from the first base. For CDR1 and CDR2, the germline V gene (reference sequence) lists SGHNT and YYREEE. Deletion took 3 bases off V and 8 bases off J, with a span of 12 bases between the germline ends. Of note for this clone: The clone's antigen remains unknown. No base quality information exists; no much larger clone differs at one position.

This TCR came from a man over 45 in good health and CMV-seropositive. The sequence is built from TRBV5-4 and TRBJ1-6, and the D gene may be TRBD1, 5 bases matching. Material: PBMCs. The DNA sequence follows: TGTGCCAGCAGCTCTCCCAGGGATGATTCACCCCTCCACTTT. It specifies CASSSPRDDSPLHF.